This T cell receptor (beta chain) emerged from a study of CD8 T cells in ankylosing spondylitis. CDR1 SGHAT and CDR2 FQNNGV come from the germline V gene. The CDR3 sequence is 18 residues long. V was pared by 2 bases and J by 0 bases, with 8 bases of the junction left unmatched. TCRdb reprocessed the 5' RACE reads via MiXCR and lists one record per CDR3 protein. The data contain fewer than 750,000 distinct CDR3 sequences, about 20% of them seen just once; the ten biggest clones take up over 15%. Study-wide results and limits: There was a TCR beta motif, made of several highly homologous variants, that appeared characteristic of ankylosing spondylitis blood.

There are a few counts of this clonotype. Its antigen is as yet unknown. The sample was blood, either unsorted or a sorted T cell fraction (not recorded which). The chain has TRBV11-2 and TRBJ2-1; TRBD2 agrees at 9 bases. The origin of this receptor is a male donor with ankylosing spondylitis. This CDR3 is CASSLRGAGGASYNEQFF. The DNA of the CDR3 is TGTGCCAGCAGCTTACGAGGAGCGGGGGGAGCCTCCTACAATGAGCAGTTCTTC.